This T cell receptor (beta chain) was profiled in a study of blood T cell repertoires in COVID-19. Study details: Material from acute and convalescent COVID-19 was sourced from the United States, Italy and Spain. Sources were T cells, B-cell-depleted T cells, or PBMCs; the material itself was cDNA or gDNA.

This clone showed up just once. The CDR3 covers 13 residues. Trimming took 1 base from V and 9 from J, leaving 7 bases between them. Germline V gene lookup returns CDR1 SGHDN and CDR2 FVKESK. How the authors handled the data: Counts of nucleated cells, estimated from reference gene primer amplification, were obtained. Profiled with immunoSEQ multiplex PCR; TCRdb holds only in-frame clones, not every one. V, J and clone size are taken as reported in that table, and D and trimming were inferred from the DNA itself. The sample consists of under 170,000 clones, about 86% of them appearing once. The chain links TRBV14 to TRBJ1-6; D remains ambiguous. Material for sequencing was peripheral blood. This sequence originates from a man between 65 and 85 years old with acute or convalescent COVID-19. CDR3 sequence reads: CASSQATISPLHF. The CDR3 bases are TGTGCCAGCAGCCAAGCGACTATTTCACCCCTCCACTTT. The variable domain in full, completed from reference TRBV14 and TRBJ1-6, reads EAGVTQFPSHSVIEKGQTVTLRCDPISGHDNLYWYRRVMGKEIKFLLHFVKESKQDESGMPNNRFLAERTGGTYSTLKVQPAELEDSGVYFCASSQATISPLHFGNGTRLTVT.